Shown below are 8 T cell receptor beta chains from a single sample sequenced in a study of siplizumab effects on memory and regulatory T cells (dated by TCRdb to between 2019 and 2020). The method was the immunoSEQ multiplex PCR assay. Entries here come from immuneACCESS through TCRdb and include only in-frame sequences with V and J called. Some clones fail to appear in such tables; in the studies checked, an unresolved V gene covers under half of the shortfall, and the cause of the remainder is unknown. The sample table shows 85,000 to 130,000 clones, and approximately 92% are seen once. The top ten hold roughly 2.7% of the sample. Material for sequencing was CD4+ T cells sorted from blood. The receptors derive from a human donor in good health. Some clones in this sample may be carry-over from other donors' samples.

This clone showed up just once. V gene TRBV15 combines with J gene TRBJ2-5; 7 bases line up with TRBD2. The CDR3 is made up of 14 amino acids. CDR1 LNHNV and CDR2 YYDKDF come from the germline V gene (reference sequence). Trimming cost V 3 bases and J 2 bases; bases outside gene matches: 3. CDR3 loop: CATSRKAGQETQYF. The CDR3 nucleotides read TGTGCCACCAGCAGGAAAGCGGGACAAGAGACCCAGTACTTC.

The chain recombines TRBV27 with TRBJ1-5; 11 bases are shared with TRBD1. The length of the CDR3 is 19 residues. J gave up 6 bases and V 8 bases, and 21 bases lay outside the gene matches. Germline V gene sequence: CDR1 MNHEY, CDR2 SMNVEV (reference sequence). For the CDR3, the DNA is TGTGCCAGCGGGAATGGCATAGGACAGGGGGCGTTTCGTGGTCAGCCCCAGCATTTT. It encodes CASGNGIGQGAFRGQPQHF.

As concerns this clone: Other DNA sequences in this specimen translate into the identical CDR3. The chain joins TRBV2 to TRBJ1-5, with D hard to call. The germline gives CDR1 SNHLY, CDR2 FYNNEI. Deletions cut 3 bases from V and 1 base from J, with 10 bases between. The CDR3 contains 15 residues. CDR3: CASSDEGRSNQPQHF. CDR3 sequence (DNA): TGTGCCAGCAGTGATGAAGGTAGGAGCAATCAGCCCCAGCATTTT.

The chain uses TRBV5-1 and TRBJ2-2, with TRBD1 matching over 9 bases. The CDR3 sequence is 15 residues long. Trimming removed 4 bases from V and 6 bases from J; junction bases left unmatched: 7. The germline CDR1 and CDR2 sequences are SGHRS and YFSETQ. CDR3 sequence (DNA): TGCGCCAGCAGCCCGGGACAGGGTTCACCCGGGGAGCTGTTTTTT. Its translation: CASSPGQGSPGELFF. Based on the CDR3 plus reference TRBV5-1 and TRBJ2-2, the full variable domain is KAGVTQTPRYLIKTRGQQVTLSCSPISGHRSVSWYQQTPGQGLQFLFEYFSETQRNKGNFPGRFSGRQFSNSRSEMNVSTLELGDSALYLCASSPGQGSPGELFFGEGSRLTVL.

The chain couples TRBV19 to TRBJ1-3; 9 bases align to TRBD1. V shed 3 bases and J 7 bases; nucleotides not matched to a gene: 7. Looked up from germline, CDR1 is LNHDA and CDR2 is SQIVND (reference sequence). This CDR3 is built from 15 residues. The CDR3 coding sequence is TGTGCCAGTAGTATCGACATTGGGACAGGGAACACCATATATTTT. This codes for CASSIDIGTGNTIYF.

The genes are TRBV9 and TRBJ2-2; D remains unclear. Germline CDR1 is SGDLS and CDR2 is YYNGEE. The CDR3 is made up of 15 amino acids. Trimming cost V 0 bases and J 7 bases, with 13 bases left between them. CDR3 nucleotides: TGTGCCAGCAGCGTAGACGTTCGGTTTGTCGGGGAGCTGTTTTTT. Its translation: CASSVDVRFVGELFF.

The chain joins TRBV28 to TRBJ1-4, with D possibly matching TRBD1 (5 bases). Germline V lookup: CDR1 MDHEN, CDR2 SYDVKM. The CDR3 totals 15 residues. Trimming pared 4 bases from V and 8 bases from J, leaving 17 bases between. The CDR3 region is CASSSPGRGDEKLFF. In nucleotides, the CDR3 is TGTGCCAGCAGTTCCCCCGGGAGGGGCGACGAAAAACTGTTTTTT. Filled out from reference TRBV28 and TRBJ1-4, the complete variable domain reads DVKVTQSSRYLVKRTGEKVFLECVQDMDHENMFWYRQDPGLGLRLIYFSYDVKMKEKGDIPEGYSVSREKKERFSLILESASTNQTSMYLCASSSPGRGDEKLFFGSGTQLSVL.

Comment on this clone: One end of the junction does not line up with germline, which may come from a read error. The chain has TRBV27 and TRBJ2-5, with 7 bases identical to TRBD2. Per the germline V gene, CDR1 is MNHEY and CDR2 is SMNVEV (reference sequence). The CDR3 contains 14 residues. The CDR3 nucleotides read TGTGCCAGCAGTCTTAGCGGGTGGTCAGAGGCCCAGTACTTC. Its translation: CASSLSGWSEAQYF.